The clone carrying this TCR beta chain was counted many times. This sample was included in a study of blood T cells in healthy people across ages. The authors ran a second PCR of roughly 6 to 12 cycles using a sample-barcoded 5' primer and a J-beta primer mix. MiXCR, run by TCRdb on the 5' RACE reads, gives a single entry per CDR3 protein. The data contain under 2 million distinct CDR3 sequences, almost 35% of them singletons. The ends lost 5 bases at V and 3 bases at J; junction bases unmatched: 3. Germline V lookup: CDR1 SEHNR, CDR2 FQNEAQ (reference sequence). The length of the CDR3 is 14 residues.

Sequenced: blood. The receptor's source is a woman in her 30s in good health. The chain couples TRBV7-9 to TRBJ2-7; 11 nucleotides match TRBD1. CDR3 in DNA: TGTGCCAGCAGCCGGGGGACAGGGGGCTACGAGCAGTACTTC. Translation gives CASSRGTGGYEQYF.